The sample holds a few counts of the clone carrying this T cell receptor beta chain. The target antigen is unknown. Per germline, CDR1 SQVTM and CDR2 ANQGSEA. The CDR3 consists of 13 residues. V was clipped by 0 bases and J by 8 bases; unmatched bases: 5. Expressed TCRB transcripts were sequenced, since all the RNA that had been isolated was reverse transcribed. The average read count of naive, central memory and regulatory T cell samples was several million. Clones were read by immunoSEQ multiplex PCR, and TCRdb kept only the in-frame ones, dropping some. The sample holds some 640,000 clones, 11% to 15% seen once. This sample was included in a study of beta chain features in type 1 diabetes. The overall study: Examination covered over 85,000,000 sorted cells spanning all samples.

Whole-study results and caveats: Moderate but significant shortening of TCRB CDR3s was recorded in all four CD4+ subsets from Type 1 diabetes patients. The cDNA sequencing approach could over-represent high-TCR-expressing cells. For type 1 diabetes patients, VDJ junctions showed fewer insertions and more deletions.

This sequence was found in a young man with type 1 diabetes. The sample comprised naive CD4+ T cells from blood. The chain has TRBV29-1 and TRBJ1-2, with TRBD1 matching 8 bases. The CDR3 DNA reads as TGCAGCGTTGAAGAACAGGGGGTGCGAGGCTACACCTTC. As protein: CSVEEQGVRGYTF.